Listed below are T cell receptor beta chains from one sample, sequenced in a study of T-cell reconstitution after alpha-beta-depleted transplantation in children. In TCRdb, the PCR reads were re-called with MiXCR into one record per CDR3 protein. Of approximately 20,000 distinct CDR3 sequences in the sample, 13% were seen once. This specimen consisted of PBMCs, mostly from graft donor cells, obtained 60 days after TCRalphabeta/CD19-depleted stem cell transplant. These receptors were taken from a female patient between 2 and 10 years old who had a stem cell transplant for congenital amegakaryocytic thrombocytopenia, so the T cells may come from the graft donor. CDR3s include the opening cysteine and the closing phenylalanine or tryptophan. A D gene is named only where the DNA matches it firmly. The size field is filled for only some rows; it gives once, few, many or a size class.

many,13,.,TRBJ1-3,TRBV14,TGTGCCAGCAGCTCCCTCTCTGGAAACACCATATATTTT,CASSSLSGNTIYF
few,15,.,TRBJ2-5,TRBV5-1,TGCGCCAGCAGCTTTCCGCGGGGCCGGCAAGAGACCCAGTACTTC,CASSFPRGRQETQYF
few,15,.,TRBJ1-6,TRBV20-1,TGCAGTGCTAGCCGGGCCCTTCCTACTTATTCACCCCTCCACTTT,CSASRALPTYSPLHF
many,12,.,TRBJ2-1,TRBV7-4,TGTGCCAGCAGCTTAGACAACGACGAGCAGTTCTTC,CASSLDNDEQFF
.,16,TRBD2,TRBJ2-1,TRBV20-1,TGCTGCGCTAGTCAGATGAGGACTAGCGGGAGTTATGAGCAGTTCTTC,CCASQMRTSGSYEQFF
medium-sized,14,TRBD1,TRBJ1-3,TRBV6-6,TGTGCCAGCAGGCGGACAGGAGGCGGAAACACCATATATTTT,CASRRTGGGNTIYF
many,17,TRBD2,TRBJ2-2,TRBV7-3,TGTGCCAGCAGCGACCCACTAGCGGGAGGGCCACACGGGGAGCTGTTTTTT,CASSDPLAGGPHGELFF
many,12,.,TRBJ2-3,TRBV20-1,TGCAGTGCTGCCTATCCCGCAGATACGCAGTATTTT,CSAAYPADTQYF
many,14,TRBD1,TRBJ1-1,TRBV20-1,TGCAGTGCGATGACAGGGGGTTTGAACACTGAAGCTTTCTTT,CSAMTGGLNTEAFF
many,12,TRBD1,TRBJ1-3,TRBV20-1,TGCAGTGCTGGGACAGGGGGAAACACCATATATTTT,CSAGTGGNTIYF
many,15,TRBD2,TRBJ2-7,TRBV20-1,TGCAGTGCTAGAGACGCCGGGACTAGTCTCTACGAGCAGTACTTC,CSARDAGTSLYEQYF
.,11,TRBD1,TRBJ1-1,TRBV28,TGTGCCAGCAGCCCCAGGGGGCGGGCTTTCTTT,CASSPRGRAFF
many,14,.,TRBJ2-7,TRBV11-2,TGTGCCAGCAGCTGCCAGGAAAACTCCTACGAGCAGTACTTC,CASSCQENSYEQYF
many,16,TRBD2,TRBJ2-1,TRBV20-1,TGCAGTGCTATACCCCCTTCTAGCGGGAGTTACAATGAGCAGTTCTTC,CSAIPPSSGSYNEQFF
many,19,TRBD2,TRBJ2-3,TRBV7-9,TGTGCCAGCAGCCCTCTCTCTAGCGGCCTTCTCCCTAGCACAGATACGCAGTATTTT,CASSPLSSGLLPSTDTQYF
many,15,TRBD2,TRBJ2-5,TRBV12-3/TRBV12-4,TGTGCCAGCAGTTCCTCGGGAGGAGGTAGTGAGACCCAGTACTTC,CASSSSGGGSETQYF
many,17,.,TRBJ2-7,TRBV4-3,TGCGCCAGCAGCCAAGGATTTAAACGTCGTCCGGCCTACGAGCAGTACTTC,CASSQGFKRRPAYEQYF
.,15,TRBD1,TRBJ2-2,TRBV7-8,TGTGCCAGCAGGGGGATCAGGGGGCAGACCGGGGAGCTGTTTTTT,CASRGIRGQTGELFF
many,15,TRBD2,TRBJ2-1,TRBV6-2/TRBV6-3,TGTGCCAGCAGTTACAGATTAGCGGGTTCGAGTGAGCAGTTCTTC,CASSYRLAGSSEQFF
many,15,TRBD1,TRBJ2-7,TRBV7-2,TGTGCCAGCAGCTTAGGCAGGACAGGGGCCTACGAGCAGTACTTC,CASSLGRTGAYEQYF
many,13,.,TRBJ2-1,TRBV20-1,TGCAGTACATCCGGGATTTACTACAATGAGCAGTTCTTC,CSTSGIYYNEQFF
.,15,.,TRBJ2-7,TRBV5-1,TGCGCCAGCAGCTCTTTAGCGGAACCGGGTTACGAGCAGTACTTC,CASSSLAEPGYEQYF
many,14,.,TRBJ1-4,TRBV29-1,TGCAGCGTCTCCCGCGGGACAACTAATGAAAAACTGTTTTTT,CSVSRGTTNEKLFF
.,13,TRBD2,TRBJ2-7,TRBV20-1,TGCAGTGCCACGACTAGCCGGTCCTACGAGCAGTACTTC,CSATTSRSYEQYF
many,16,.,TRBJ2-1,TRBV2,TGTGCCAGCAGGGAGCAGGGCGGGGTCGTTTACAATGAGCAGTTCTTC,CASREQGGVVYNEQFF
many,15,TRBD2,TRBJ2-7,TRBV5-1,TGCGCCAGCAGCATCGGGACTAGCGGGAGGGGCGAGCAGTACTTC,CASSIGTSGRGEQYF
many,16,TRBD2,TRBJ2-1,TRBV9,TGTGCCAGCAGCGTAGGGACTAGCGGCCACTACAATGAGCAGTTCTTC,CASSVGTSGHYNEQFF
.,15,TRBD1,TRBJ1-3,TRBV5-1,TGCGCCAGCAGCTTGCAAACAGGGGGTGGAAACACCATATATTTT,CASSLQTGGGNTIYF
many,15,TRBD1,TRBJ2-7,TRBV28,TGTGCCAGCCGTACAGGGGCTTCCTCCTCCTACGAGCAGTACTTC,CASRTGASSSYEQYF
many,12,.,TRBJ2-5,TRBV5-1,TGCGCCAGTGCCGGGACACAAGAGACCCAGTACTTC,CASAGTQETQYF
many,17,.,TRBJ1-5,TRBV12-3/TRBV12-4,TGTGCCAGCAGTAGGAGGACATTTGGTCCCATATACCAGCCCCAGCATTTT,CASSRRTFGPIYQPQHF
few,15,.,TRBJ2-2,TRBV12-3/TRBV12-4,TGTGCCAGCAGTTTAAGGGGCAGGTCCCGCGGGGAGCTGTTTTTT,CASSLRGRSRGELFF
many,17,TRBD2,TRBJ2-3,TRBV7-8,TGTGCCAGCAGCTTCTCCCGTAGCGGGAGGCCCACAGATACGCAGTATTTT,CASSFSRSGRPTDTQYF
many,14,TRBD1,TRBJ2-1,TRBV20-1,TGCAGTGCTAGAGTACAGGGGGGCTACAATGAGCAGTTCTTC,CSARVQGGYNEQFF
many,13,TRBD2,TRBJ2-1,TRBV30,TGTGCCTGGGGCACGGGACTAGCGCAAGAGCAGTTCTTC,CAWGTGLAQEQFF
many,15,.,TRBJ2-1,TRBV5-1,TGCGCCAGCCGAAACCGGGGTAACTCCTACAATGAGCAGTTCTTC,CASRNRGNSYNEQFF
many,14,TRBD2,TRBJ2-3,TRBV5-1,TGCGCCAGCAGTTTGGGACTAGATGCTGATACGCAGTATTTT,CASSLGLDADTQYF
many,17,TRBD2,TRBJ2-7,TRBV7-2,TGTGCCAGCAGCATGCAGACTAGCGGGAGTGTTAACTACGAGCAGTACTTC,CASSMQTSGSVNYEQYF
many,15,TRBD1,TRBJ1-1,TRBV12-3/TRBV12-4,TGTGCCAGCAGTCCTAGGGGACAGGGGAACACTGAAGCTTTCTTT,CASSPRGQGNTEAFF
many,14,.,TRBJ1-2,TRBV12-3/TRBV12-4,TGTGCCAGCAGTTTAAGGCGTCAGATCTATGGCTACACCTTC,CASSLRRQIYGYTF
many,14,.,TRBJ2-7,TRBV19,TGTGCCAGTAAAGGGAACTGGCAGGGGACCGAGCAGTACTTC,CASKGNWQGTEQYF
many,12,.,TRBJ2-3,TRBV5-1,TGCGCCAGCAGCTTGGGGGCAGATACGCAGTATTTT,CASSLGADTQYF
many,14,.,TRBJ2-3,TRBV20-1,TGCAGTGCTAGGGGGGGAGCTAGCACAGATATGCAGTATTTT,CSARGGASTDMQYF
.,12,.,TRBJ2-5,TRBV18,TGTGCCAGCTCACCAATCCAAGAGACCCAGTACTTC,CASSPIQETQYF
few,11,.,TRBJ1-2,TRBV6-5,TGTGCCAGCAGCGGGTGGGATGGCTACACCTTC,CASSGWDGYTF
many,12,.,TRBJ2-5,TRBV28,TGTGCCAGCAGACCGGTACAAGAGACCCAGTACTTC,CASRPVQETQYF
many,16,TRBD2,TRBJ2-3,TRBV5-1,TGCGCCAGCAGCTTGGCTACTAGCGGCCGCACAGATACGCAGTATTTT,CASSLATSGRTDTQYF
.,14,TRBD1,TRBJ2-2,TRBV20-1,TGCAGTGCAAGGGGGCCCGGGTGGACCGGGGAGCTGTTTTTT,CSARGPGWTGELFF
many,15,.,TRBJ1-2,TRBV28,TGTGCCAGCAGAGGTAATATAGGGGGTAGAAATGGCTACACCTTC,CASRGNIGGRNGYTF
few,19,TRBD2,TRBJ2-3,TRBV3-1,TGTGCCACCTGCCAAGACGTGTGGACTAGCGCTCCGTTCACAGATACGCAGTATTTT,CATCQDVWTSAPFTDTQYF
many,13,TRBD1,TRBJ1-5,TRBV20-1,TGCAGTGCTGAAAAGGACAGGGCCCAGCCCCAGCATTTT,CSAEKDRAQPQHF
many,19,.,TRBJ1-5,TRBV6-1,TGTGCCAGCAGTGAGAGCGGACACAGGGAGCAGGGGCCTAATCAGCCCCAGCATTTT,CASSESGHREQGPNQPQHF
few,13,TRBD2,TRBJ2-3,TRBV6-1,TGTGCCAGCATGACTAGCGACACAGATACGCAGTATTTT,CASMTSDTDTQYF
few,13,.,TRBJ2-1,TRBV29-1,TGCAGCGTTTACTACTCTACCTACAATGAGCAGTTCTTC,CSVYYSTYNEQFF
few,15,TRBD2,TRBJ2-7,TRBV4-2,TGTGCCAGCAGCGTCCCGGGGGGAATTTCCTACGAGCAGTACTTC,CASSVPGGISYEQYF
few,12,.,TRBJ1-3,TRBV7-9,TGTGCCAGCAGCGCATACCTGGACGTTATATATTTT,CASSAYLDVIYF
many,13,TRBD2,TRBJ2-1,TRBV20-1,TGCAGTGCTGAGACTAGCGGGTACAATGAGCAGTTCTTC,CSAETSGYNEQFF
many,15,.,TRBJ2-4,TRBV21-1,TGTGCCAGCAGCAAACCTTCTACAACAAAAAACATTCAGTACTTC,CASSKPSTTKNIQYF
many,19,.,TRBJ2-1,TRBV10-3,TGTGCCATCAGTGAAAGTTCCCGGATGGGTTTGAGCTCCTACAATGAGCAGTTCTTC,CAISESSRMGLSSYNEQFF
many,12,.,TRBJ1-5,TRBV20-1,TGCAGTGTGGGCAGGAGCTATCAGCCCCAGCATTTT,CSVGRSYQPQHF